This passage covers 19 T cell receptor beta chains from one sample sequenced in a study of tumor and adjacent non-tumor tissue in lung cancer (dated by TCRdb to the late 2010s). RNA was extracted from bulk unsorted tissue and checked for quality with a NanoDrop ND-1000 and an Agilent 2100. Receptors were amplified or captured by multiplex PCR. Instrument used: Illumina HiSeq 2500. TCRbeta libraries were built by three rounds of nested PCR using primers (Table S4), following protocols modified from ARM-PCR. TCRdb took the public reads, trimmed them with fastp at Q25, ran MiXCR for clone calling and kept in-frame beta chains. Entries that share a CDR3 protein sequence are merged under the most common genes and DNA. The table for this sample lists over 100,000 distinct CDR3 sequences; roughly 75% of them were counted only once. Of the sample, under 45% falls within the top ten clones. The specimen was lung tumor tissue. These receptors came from a woman in her fifties or sixties with non-small cell lung cancer.

J is TRBJ2-1 and V is TRBV6-5; D remains unclear. V lost 6 bases and J lost 15, with 27 bases in between. This CDR3 has 15 amino acids. Germline values: CDR1 MNHEY, CDR2 SVGAGI. The CDR3 sequence: CASSPPWSSYNERFF. In DNA, the CDR3 is TGTGCCAGCAGCCCACCGTGGAGCTCCTACAATGAACGGTTCTTC.

In the case of this clonotype: An end of the junction does not agree with germline; a read error may underlie this. V usage is TRBV6-1 and J usage is TRBJ2-7, with 10 bases matching TRBD1. Germline V gene sequence: CDR1 MNHNS, CDR2 SASEGT. This CDR3 comprises 13 residues. CDR3 bases: TGTGTCAGCAGTGACAGGGGGCCCTACGAGCAGTATTTC. It is translated as CVSSDRGPYEQYF.

A single count supports this clonotype. Relative to the germline gene, one junction end is altered; a read error may explain this. V usage is TRBV6-6 and J usage is TRBJ2-2; D ambiguous. In germline, CDR1 is MNHNY, CDR2 SVGAGI (reference sequence). This CDR3 comprises 14 residues. CDR3 in amino acids: CASCYQTNTGELFF. As DNA, the CDR3 is TGTGCCAGCTGTTACCAGACTAACACCGGGGAGCTGTTTTTT.

Concerning this clonotype: This may arise from a read error, as a much more abundant clone is one base away. The V and J genes are TRBV29-1 and TRBJ1-2; maybe TRBD1 (6 bases). This CDR3 comprises 11 residues. The germline V and J ends were trimmed by 7 bases and 7 bases, with 13 bases remaining between them. CDR1 is SQVTM and CDR2 is ANQGSEA in the germline V gene. In DNA form, the CDR3 reads TGCAGCGCTAGGGACATCCTTGGCTACACCTTC. Its protein product is CSARDILGYTF.

As for this clonotype: One base away lies a much larger clone, so this may be a sequencing read error. This chain joins TRBV10-3 and TRBJ1-5; 8 bases are a match to TRBD1. V lost 0 bases and J lost 5; bases outside the gene matches: 6. Germline CDR1 is ENHRY and CDR2 is SYGVKD. CDR3 length: 16 amino acids. The CDR3 region has the DNA TGTGCCATCAGTGAGTCTATGGGACAGGTGTATCAGCCCCAGCATTTT. This gives the protein CAISESMGQVYQPQHF.

Remarks on this clonotype: A read error is possible here, since a much larger clone lies one base away. This chain links TRBV20-1 with TRBJ2-2; possible D gene TRBD2, 5 bases. The CDR3 loop spans 13 amino acids. From germline, CDR1 is DFQATT and CDR2 SNEGSKA (reference sequence). The CDR3 spells CNARASNTGELFF. CDR3 DNA sequence: TGCAATGCTAGGGCTAGCAACACCGGGGAGCTGTTTTTT.

Comments on this clonotype: The junction departs from germline at one end; a sequencing error may be responsible. J is TRBJ2-7 and V is TRBV11-2, with D perhaps being TRBD1 or TRBD2 (5 bases each). Per germline, CDR1 SGHAT and CDR2 FQNNGV. The CDR3 sequence is 15 residues long. The CDR3 reads CASSLTFGDGVEQYF. The CDR3 nucleotides are TGTGCCAGCAGCTTAACCTTCGGGGACGGCGTCGAGCAGTACTTT.

The chain combines TRBV6-5 with TRBJ2-7; D could derive from TRBD1 or TRBD2 (5 bases each). CDR3 length equals 12 residues. V lost 11 bases and J 2 bases, leaving 13 bases between the germline ends. Germline CDR1 reads MNHEY; CDR2 reads SVGAGI. The CDR3 DNA reads as TGTGCCGCCGGGACGGTAACCTACGAGCAGTACTTC. The encoded protein is CAAGTVTYEQYF.

As regards this clonotype: The junction departs from the called germline gene at one end, perhaps through a read error. This chain joins TRBV20-1 and TRBJ2-1; D may be TRBD2 (5 bases). This CDR3 is 15 amino acids long. CDR1 is DFQATT, CDR2 SNEGSKA, per germline (reference sequence). CDR3 DNA sequence: TGCAGTGATAGAGATTTAGATGGAGTCGGGAATGAGCAGTTTTTC. As protein: CSDRDLDGVGNEQFF.

For this clonotype: A much larger clonotype is one base distant, so this may be a read error. The J gene is TRBJ1-2, the V gene TRBV5-5; unclear D gene. Germline loops: CDR1 SGHKS, CDR2 YYEKEE (reference sequence). The CDR3 is made up of 11 amino acids. The CDR3 sequence: CASSANYGYSF. DNA of the CDR3: TGTGCCAGCAGCGCGAACTATGGCTACTCCTTC.

Note on this clonotype: The conserved closing phenylalanine or tryptophan is absent in this CDR3, likely reflecting a read error. The chain combines TRBV11-2 with TRBJ2-1, with D perhaps matching TRBD1 (6 bases). V shed 10 bases and J shed 0 bases, with 16 bases lying between them. The CDR3 is made up of 15 amino acids. Germline CDR1 and CDR2: SGHAT and FQNNGV. The CDR3 sequence is CATRGQGGSYNEQFL. The DNA for the CDR3 is TGTGCCACCCGAGGCCAAGGGGGCTCCTACAATGAGCAGTTCCTC.

Note on this clonotype: Germline and junction disagree at one end, which may indicate a read error. This chain links TRBV6-1 with TRBJ2-7; D possibly uses TRBD1 or TRBD2 (5 bases each). The CDR3 spans 15 residues. Per the germline V gene, CDR1 is MNHNS and CDR2 is SASEGT. CDR3 DNA: TGTGCCAGGAGTGAACCGACGGGCTCCTGGGACGAGCACTGCTTT. Its translation: CARSEPTGSWDEHCF.

A remark on this clonotype: This may arise from a read error, as a much more abundant clone is one base away. This chain uses TRBV20-1 with TRBJ2-7, with TRBD2 matching 14 bases. CDR1 is DFQATT, CDR2 SNEGSKA, per germline (reference sequence). Trimming removed 0 bases from V and 0 bases from J; junction bases left unmatched: 10. This CDR3 is 19 amino acids long. The CDR3 region is CSARDSPGTSGSLSYEQYF. The DNA of the CDR3 is TGCAGTGCTAGAGATAGCCCCGGGACTAGCGGGAGTCTCTCCTACGAGCAGTACTTC.

Concerning this clonotype: A read error may be the cause here, since a much bigger clone is one base away. This chain joins TRBV4-3 and TRBJ2-5, with D maybe TRBD2 (5 bases). The CDR3 loop spans 19 amino acids. Between the trimmed V and J ends, which lost 0 bases and 3 bases, there was a span of 23 bases. The germline CDR1 and CDR2 sequences are LGHNA and YSLEER. The CDR3 reads CASSQEAPGIYSYKETQYF. The CDR3 DNA is TGCGCCAGCAGCCAAGAGGCTCCGGGGATCTACTCCTACAAAGAGACCCAGTACTTC.

Of note for this clonotype: Relative to the germline gene, one junction end is altered; a read error may explain this. CDR3 in amino acids: CASSRDFPGTDTQYF. The CDR3, as DNA: TGTGCCAGCAGCCGGGACTTCCCTGGCACAGATACACAGTATTTT. The chain joins TRBV4-2 to TRBJ2-3; a possible D gene is TRBD2 (6 bases). CDR1 is LGHNA and CDR2 is YNFKEQ in the germline V gene. The CDR3 runs to 15 residues.

This clonotype was counted at least ten times. The chain joins TRBV12-3 or TRBV12-4 to TRBJ1-1, with TRBD1 as a possible D gene (6 bases). V dropped 7 bases and J dropped 3 bases, with 18 bases sitting between them. The CDR3 covers 15 residues. The CDR3 coding sequence is TGTGCCAGCACGATATACAGGGCCCAGGACACTGAAGCTTTCTTT. Amino acids: CASTIYRAQDTEAFF.

Only one count was recorded for this clonotype. Germline and junction disagree at one end, which may indicate a read error. The genes are TRBV13 and TRBJ2-3; TRBD1 is a possible D gene (6 bases). The CDR3 has 13 amino acids. Looked up from germline, CDR1 is PRHDT and CDR2 is FYEKMQ (reference sequence). In nucleotides, the CDR3 is TGTGCCAGCACTCGGGGACACACAGTTACGCAGTATTTT. Its protein is CASTRGHTVTQYF.

About this clonotype itself: The conserved phenylalanine or tryptophan normally closing the CDR3 is absent here, so this likely arose from a read error. The chain combines TRBV11-2 with TRBJ1-2; D might be TRBD1 (5 bases). Germline V lookup: CDR1 SGHAT, CDR2 FQNNGV. The length of the CDR3 is 14 residues. The CDR3 DNA reads as TGTGCCGGCAGCGTATATGGGACCCAGGCTGGCTACACCTCC. Its protein product is CAGSVYGTQAGYTS.

This chain links TRBV28 with TRBJ2-1; D may be TRBD1 or TRBD2 (6 bases each). Trimming took 7 bases from V and 7 from J, leaving 14 bases between them. This CDR3 has 13 residues. Germline CDR1 and CDR2: MDHEN and SYDVKM. The CDR3 loop is CASNRGEWNEQFF. The DNA for the CDR3 is TGTGCCAGCAATAGGGGGGAATGGAATGAGCAGTTCTTC.